This is a list of T cell receptor beta chains from one sample in a study of cytomegalovirus exposure and HLA in healthy donors. Libraries were prepared by immunoSEQ multiplex PCR; TCRdb keeps only in-frame clonotypes and omits some of them. The sample contains around 100,000 clones, over 75% of which appear only once. The sample was PBMCs. The receptors stem from a young man in good health and CMV-seronegative. Each CDR3 is given with its conserved first and last residue. Fields, in order: D gene, clone size, J gene, V gene, CDR3 protein, CDR3 DNA. The D gene is left open where the match is weak. Size values are once, few and many counts, or a class for expanded clones, and some rows have none.

D: NA
size: once
J: TRBJ2-2
V: TRBV10-2
CDR3: CASSESVRVTGELFF
DNA: TGCGCCAGCAGTGAGTCTGTCAGGGTTACCGGGGAGCTGTTTTTT

D: TRBD1
size: NA
J: TRBJ2-2
V: TRBV10-3
CDR3: CAISELAGGHGELFF
DNA: TGTGCCATCAGTGAATTGGCAGGGGGCCACGGGGAGCTGTTTTTT

D: NA
size: NA
J: TRBJ1-5
V: TRBV19
CDR3: CASSIRGRQPQHF
DNA: TGTGCCAGTAGTATCAGGGGACGTCAGCCCCAGCATTTT

D: NA
size: once
J: TRBJ1-1
V: TRBV29-1
CDR3: CSVLKREGTEAFF
DNA: TGCAGCGTTCTGAAGCGGGAAGGCACTGAAGCTTTCTTT

D: TRBD1
size: NA
J: TRBJ1-1
V: TRBV5-6
CDR3: CASSNYYRGNTEAFF
DNA: TGTGCCAGCAGCAACTACTACAGGGGGAACACTGAAGCTTTCTTT

D: TRBD1
size: NA
J: TRBJ1-1
V: TRBV2
CDR3: CASSELGQGPEAFF
DNA: TGTGCCAGCAGTGAACTCGGACAGGGACCTGAAGCTTTCTTT

D: TRBD1
size: NA
J: TRBJ1-6
V: TRBV5-1
CDR3: CASSLAGTAYNSPLHF
DNA: TGCGCCAGCAGCTTGGCCGGGACAGCGTATAATTCACCCCTCCACTTT

D: TRBD1
size: NA
J: TRBJ2-6
V: TRBV19
CDR3: CASSTGQGSGANVLTF
DNA: TGTGCCAGTAGTACGGGACAGGGCTCTGGGGCCAACGTCCTGACTTTC

D: TRBD1
size: NA
J: TRBJ1-1
V: TRBV18
CDR3: CASSPLSGTGRSNTEAFF
DNA: TGTGCCAGCTCACCACTATCTGGGACAGGGCGATCGAACACTGAAGCTTTCTTT

D: NA
size: NA
J: TRBJ1-1
V: TRBV4-2
CDR3: CASSQSGLENTEAFF
DNA: TGTGCCAGCAGCCAATCCGGACTGGAGAACACTGAAGCTTTCTTT

D: TRBD1
size: NA
J: TRBJ1-3
V: TRBV5-1
CDR3: CASSWGGTASGNTIYF
DNA: TGCGCCAGCAGCTGGGGTGGGACAGCCTCTGGAAACACCATATATTTT

D: NA
size: NA
J: TRBJ1-2
V: TRBV6-5
CDR3: CASSYQGPRRGYTF
DNA: TGTGCCAGCAGTTACCAGGGGCCCCGGCGGGGCTACACCTTC

D: TRBD2
size: NA
J: TRBJ2-1
V: TRBV7-9
CDR3: CASSLAAGGGLRDNEQFF
DNA: TGTGCCAGCAGCTTAGCAGCGGGAGGGGGACTTAGGGACAATGAGCAGTTCTTC

D: TRBD1
size: NA
J: TRBJ2-7
V: TRBV7-7
CDR3: CASSPGQGYEQYF
DNA: TGTGCCAGCAGTCCCGGACAGGGCTACGAGCAGTACTTC

D: NA
size: NA
J: TRBJ2-5
V: TRBV18
CDR3: CASSPRRLVGTQYF
DNA: TGTGCCAGCTCACCGCGGAGACTAGTCGGGACCCAGTACTTC

D: TRBD1
size: NA
J: TRBJ1-1
V: TRBV5-1
CDR3: CASSPGTGVTNTDAFF
DNA: TGCGCCAGCAGCCCAGGGACAGGGGTCACGAACACTGACGCTTTCTTT

D: NA
size: NA
J: TRBJ2-3
V: TRBV6-1
CDR3: CASSEDGTSTDTQYF
DNA: TGTGCCAGCAGTGAAGATGGCACGTCCACAGATACGCAGTATTTT

D: TRBD1
size: NA
J: TRBJ2-2
V: TRBV4-2
CDR3: CASSQEADRSTGELFF
DNA: TGTGCCAGCAGCCAAGAAGCGGACAGGTCTACCGGGGAGCTGTTTTTT

D: NA
size: NA
J: TRBJ2-1
V: TRBV6-5
CDR3: CASSYYRGSYNEQFF
DNA: TGTGCCAGCAGTTACTACCGGGGCTCCTACAATGAGCAGTTCTTC

D: NA
size: NA
J: TRBJ1-2
V: TRBV18
CDR3: CASSPDGEGYTF
DNA: TGTGCCAGCTCACCAGACGGGGAGGGCTACACCTTC

D: NA
size: NA
J: TRBJ2-3
V: TRBV20-1
CDR3: CSSKRADTQYF
DNA: TGCAGTTCAAAACGCGCAGATACGCAGTATTTT

D: TRBD1
size: NA
J: TRBJ1-1
V: TRBV15
CDR3: CATNMYQDRRYTEAFF
DNA: TGTGCCACCAACATGTACCAGGACAGGCGCTACACTGAAGCTTTCTTT

D: TRBD1
size: NA
J: TRBJ1-1
V: TRBV6-5
CDR3: CASSPTGGTEAFF
DNA: TGTGCCAGCAGTCCCACAGGGGGCACTGAAGCTTTCTTT

D: NA
size: few
J: TRBJ1-2
V: TRBV19
CDR3: CASRTPGQAGDYGYTF
DNA: TGTGCCAGTAGGACCCCGGGGCAGGCGGGGGACTATGGCTACACCTTC